The clone carrying this T cell receptor beta chain occurred a few times. This specimen belongs to a study of regulatory T cells in long-lasting Graves disease. On the study more broadly: Antithyroid drugs had been taken under 3 months by newly diagnosed Graves' patients.

The time point denotes: newly diagnosed GD, antithyroid drugs for less than 3 months. Researchers made the TCR library from RNA that was extracted from PBMCs. To make TCR beta libraries, researchers used iRepertoire HTBI primers and Arm-PCR of CDR3 regions. TCRdb independently ran MiXCR on the multiplex PCR reads; one entry per CDR3 protein. The top ten hold 20% to 25% of the sample, which has around 360,000 distinct CDR3 sequences, 15% to 20% seen once. The V end was cut by 2 bases, the J end by 7 bases, with 6 bases between. Germline CDR1 and CDR2: DFQATT and SNEGSKA (reference sequence). The CDR3 consists of 12 residues. This same sample was also part of a study on T cells in Graves' hyperthyroidism and ophthalmopathy. Turning to that study: A first-round RT-PCR of the TCR CDR3 used the HTBI primer set. Most expanded thyroid clonotypes above 0.001 also appeared in blood.

The sequence came from a woman under 30 with Graves disease. V usage is TRBV20-1 and J usage is TRBJ1-6; D gene unclear. The sample was peripheral blood mononuclear cells (PBMCs), taken at new diagnosis, from a patient treated with antithyroid drugs. This CDR3 reads CSARPGNSPLHF. In nucleotides, the CDR3 is TGCAGTGCTAGACCGGGGAATTCACCCCTCCACTTT.